One T cell receptor (beta chain) is described in this entry. This PCR relied on a set of 60 Vbeta primers and 13 Jbeta primers. This table comes from immunoSEQ multiplex PCR, and its TCRdb copy is limited to in-frame clones, with some not included. The sample lists around 200,000 clones, 86% occurring once. The data were obtained in a study of cytomegalovirus exposure and HLA in healthy donors. There are 15 residues in the CDR3. V was pared by 4 bases and J by 4 bases, with 16 bases between. Germline loops: CDR1 PRHDT, CDR2 FYEKMQ (reference sequence). This chain connects TRBV13 to TRBJ2-5, with D possibly TRBD2 on 5 matching bases. This clonotype was sampled from a woman aged 25 to 39 in good health and CMV-seronegative. The source material was PBMCs. The CDR3 protein is CASSSRERGSETQYF. CDR3 nucleotides: TGTGCCAGCAGCTCCCGGGAAAGAGGGTCAGAGACCCAGTACTTC.